This is a list of T cell receptor beta chains from one sample in a study of T cell responses to AZD1222 COVID-19 vaccine. Assay: immunoSEQ multiplex PCR; the TCRdb copy retains only in-frame clones and omits some. The table lists more than 140,000 clones, about 91% of them singletons. This specimen consisted of peripheral blood, obtained on day 0 of AZD1222 vaccination. Every receptor here comes from an adult in good health. Each CDR3 is given with its conserved first and last residue. Fields, in order: V gene, CDR3 protein.

V gene: TRBV5-6
CDR3 protein: CASSLGTRGSTNYGYTF

V gene: TRBV30
CDR3 protein: CAWSVGQASSGANVLTF

V gene: TRBV4-3
CDR3 protein: CASSPKLFF

V gene: TRBV5-1
CDR3 protein: CASSFQGEVLFF

V gene: TRBV28
CDR3 protein: CASSYRGQETQYF

V gene: TRBV18
CDR3 protein: CASSPLSQANEQYF

V gene: TRBV25-1
CDR3 protein: CASSGAGPISGNTIYF

V gene: TRBV7-9
CDR3 protein: CASLLQGASQETQYF

V gene: TRBV5-6
CDR3 protein: CASSFLGGRGADTQYF

V gene: TRBV19
CDR3 protein: CASSTAGGYEQYF

V gene: TRBV28
CDR3 protein: CASSLASGYSTDTQYF

V gene: TRBV5-4
CDR3 protein: CASSLGVSSNYGYTF

V gene: TRBV14
CDR3 protein: CASSQLGESYEQYF

V gene: TRBV11-2
CDR3 protein: CASSLTDQYF

V gene: TRBV18
CDR3 protein: CASSLNRGEKLFF

V gene: TRBV6-2/TRBV6-3
CDR3 protein: CASSSDRMAISNTEAFF

V gene: TRBV11-1
CDR3 protein: CASSFEGHPKNTEAFF

V gene: TRBV28
CDR3 protein: CASSSGTVYGYTF

V gene: TRBV24-1
CDR3 protein: CATSDSGQGKRYNQPQHF

V gene: TRBV28
CDR3 protein: CASRLGSRDTEAFF

V gene: TRBV27
CDR3 protein: CASSSWDSLGEQYF

V gene: TRBV3-1/TRBV3-2
CDR3 protein: CASSQDRTPGELFF

V gene: TRBV19
CDR3 protein: CASSLYRQGPYYGYTF

V gene: TRBV19
CDR3 protein: CASKTSGTFRDTGELFF

V gene: TRBV4-3
CDR3 protein: CASSQLVTGRGYTF

V gene: TRBV19
CDR3 protein: CASSGGKQFF

V gene: TRBV7-9
CDR3 protein: CASRREGNTEAFF

V gene: TRBV21-1
CDR3 protein: CASSKSREHQPQHF

V gene: TRBV7-2
CDR3 protein: CASSFRGPYGYTF

V gene: TRBV9
CDR3 protein: CASSVEGGSTEAFF

V gene: TRBV5-6
CDR3 protein: CASSRGGSMLEQYF

V gene: TRBV11-2
CDR3 protein: CASGYSGLSYEQYF

V gene: TRBV7-2
CDR3 protein: CASSLTGREPQHF

V gene: TRBV2
CDR3 protein: CASSFQPGEQFF

V gene: TRBV7-2
CDR3 protein: CASSPSGQKGEKLFF

V gene: TRBV5-1
CDR3 protein: CASSQNDRGDSEQFF

V gene: TRBV7-2
CDR3 protein: CASRSGGRGTDTQYF

V gene: TRBV28
CDR3 protein: CASSASGSGSYGYTF

V gene: TRBV7-2
CDR3 protein: CASSLMAGGSNQPQHF

V gene: TRBV12-3/TRBV12-4
CDR3 protein: CASSLGGATEAFF

V gene: TRBV27
CDR3 protein: CASGQSGQPQHF

V gene: TRBV7-8
CDR3 protein: CASRPLSSGGNQPQHF

V gene: TRBV12-3/TRBV12-4
CDR3 protein: CASSFRVSEQFF

V gene: TRBV19
CDR3 protein: CASSFPANYGYTF

V gene: TRBV7-8
CDR3 protein: CASSDQRYEQYF

V gene: TRBV23-1
CDR3 protein: CASSTYRGRWNTEAFF

V gene: TRBV28
CDR3 protein: CASSSRPTSGLNEKLFF

V gene: TRBV5-1
CDR3 protein: CASRLGAYEQYF